This T cell receptor (beta chain) came from a study of blood T cell repertoires in COVID-19. Clones were read by immunoSEQ multiplex PCR, and TCRdb kept only the in-frame ones, dropping some. Found here are just under 350,000 clones, about 87% of them singletons; the top ten hold about 6%. V gave up 0 bases and J gave up 1 base; unmatched junction bases: 5. CDR3 size: 17 residues. Germline V gene lookup returns CDR1 MGHRA and CDR2 YSYEKL. This clonotype originated in a woman in her forties or fifties with COVID-19, enrolled during active disease. Sequenced input: peripheral blood. V gene TRBV4-1 combines with J gene TRBJ1-1; 10 bases agree with TRBD1. CDR3 DNA: TGCGCCAGCAGCCAAGACGGTGGACAGGGGGGGAACACTGAAGCTTTCTTT. This gives the protein CASSQDGGQGGNTEAFF.